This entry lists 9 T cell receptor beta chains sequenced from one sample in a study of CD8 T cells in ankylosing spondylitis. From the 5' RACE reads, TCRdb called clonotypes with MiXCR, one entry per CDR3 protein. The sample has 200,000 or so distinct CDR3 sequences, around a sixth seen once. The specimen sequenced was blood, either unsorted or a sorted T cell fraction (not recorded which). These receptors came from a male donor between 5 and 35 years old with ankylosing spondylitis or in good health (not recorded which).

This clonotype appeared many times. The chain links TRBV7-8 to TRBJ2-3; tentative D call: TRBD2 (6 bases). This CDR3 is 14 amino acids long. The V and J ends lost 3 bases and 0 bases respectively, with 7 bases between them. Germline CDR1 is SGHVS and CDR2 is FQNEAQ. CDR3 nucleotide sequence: TGTGCCAGCAGCTTTAGCGGAAGCACAGATACGCAGTATTTT. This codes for CASSFSGSTDTQYF.

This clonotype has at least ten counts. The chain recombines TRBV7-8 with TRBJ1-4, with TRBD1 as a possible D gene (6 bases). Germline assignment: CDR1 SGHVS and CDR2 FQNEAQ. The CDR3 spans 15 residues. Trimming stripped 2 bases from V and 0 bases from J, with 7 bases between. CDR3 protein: CASSLRGSTNEKLFF. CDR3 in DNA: TGTGCCAGCAGCTTAAGGGGGTCAACTAATGAAAAACTGTTTTTT.

The CDR3 sequence is CASSLGRSDEKLFF. DNA of the CDR3: TGTGCCAGCTCCTTGGGCAGGTCAGATGAAAAACTGTTTTTT. The chain has TRBV27 and TRBJ1-4; D gene uncertain. This CDR3 has 14 amino acids. V was trimmed by 8 bases and J by 6 bases, leaving 16 bases between them. Germline V gives CDR1 MNHEY, CDR2 SMNVEV (reference sequence).

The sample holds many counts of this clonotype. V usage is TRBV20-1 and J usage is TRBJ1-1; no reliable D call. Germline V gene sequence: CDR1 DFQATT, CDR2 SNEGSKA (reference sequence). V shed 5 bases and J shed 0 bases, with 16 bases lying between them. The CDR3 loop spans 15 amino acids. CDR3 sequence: CSAGPLGSLNTEAFF. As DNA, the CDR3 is TGCAGTGCTGGGCCCCTCGGTAGTTTGAACACTGAAGCTTTCTTT.

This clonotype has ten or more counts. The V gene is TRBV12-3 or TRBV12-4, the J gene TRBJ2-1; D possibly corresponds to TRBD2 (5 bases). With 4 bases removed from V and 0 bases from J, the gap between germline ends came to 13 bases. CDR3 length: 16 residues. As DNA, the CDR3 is TGTGCCAGCAGTTGGACCCGGACTTACTCCTACAATGAGCAGTTCTTC. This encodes CASSWTRTYSYNEQFF.

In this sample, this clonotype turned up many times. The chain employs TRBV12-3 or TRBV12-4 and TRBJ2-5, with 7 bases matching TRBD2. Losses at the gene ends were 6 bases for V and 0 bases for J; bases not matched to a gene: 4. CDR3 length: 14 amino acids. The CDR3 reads CASSSGTNQETQYF. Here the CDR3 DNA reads TGTGCCAGCAGCTCCGGGACTAACCAAGAGACCCAGTACTTC.

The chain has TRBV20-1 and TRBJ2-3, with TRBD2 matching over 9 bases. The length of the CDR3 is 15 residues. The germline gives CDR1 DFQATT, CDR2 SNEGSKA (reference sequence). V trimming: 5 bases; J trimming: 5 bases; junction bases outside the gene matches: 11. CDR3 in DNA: TGCAGTGCTCCCCCGGGCGGGAGGGCCAGAGATACGCAGTATTTT. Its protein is CSAPPGGRARDTQYF.

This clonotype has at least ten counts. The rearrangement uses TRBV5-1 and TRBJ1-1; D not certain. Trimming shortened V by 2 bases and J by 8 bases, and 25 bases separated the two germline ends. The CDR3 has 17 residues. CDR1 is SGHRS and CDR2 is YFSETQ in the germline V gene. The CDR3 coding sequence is TGCGCCAGCAGCTTAACGGCCCTTTCCCAATCCAGCAACGAAGCTTTCTTT. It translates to CASSLTALSQSSNEAFF.

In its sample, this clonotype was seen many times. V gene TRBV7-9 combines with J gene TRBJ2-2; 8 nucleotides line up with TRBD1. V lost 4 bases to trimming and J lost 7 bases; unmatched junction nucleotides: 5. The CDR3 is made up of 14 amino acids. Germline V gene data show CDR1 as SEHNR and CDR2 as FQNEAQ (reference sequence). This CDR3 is CASSSQGAIGELFF. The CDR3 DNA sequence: TGTGCCAGCAGCTCGCAGGGGGCTATCGGGGAGCTGTTTTTT.